One sample yielded the 22 T cell receptor beta chains listed below, sequenced in a study of cytomegalovirus exposure and HLA in healthy donors. Profiling relied on immunoSEQ multiplex PCR, and the TCRdb table lists in-frame clones only, not all of them. The sample has approximately 180,000 clones; around nine tenths are singletons. What was sequenced was PBMCs. All receptors derive from a man between 18 and 29 years old in good health and CMV-seropositive.

The chain is built from TRBV29-1 and TRBJ2-3; TRBD2 agrees at 11 bases. Germline V gene lookup returns CDR1 SQVTM and CDR2 ANQGSEA. With 4 bases clipped from V and 1 base from J, the junction kept 4 bases outside the gene matches. The CDR3 is 15 residues long. The CDR3 region has the DNA TGCAGCGTTGGGGTAGCGGGGGGGGGCACAGATACGCAGTATTTT. Its translation: CSVGVAGGGTDTQYF.

This rearrangement joins TRBV28 to TRBJ1-1, with D maybe TRBD1 (6 bases). CDR3 size: 11 residues. V dropped 6 bases and J dropped 7 bases, with 9 bases sitting between them. CDR1 and CDR2 from the germline V gene are MDHEN and SYDVKM. DNA for the CDR3: TGTGCCAGCAGGACAGGACTTGAAGCTTTCTTT. Translation: CASRTGLEAFF. Full variable domain (missing parts from reference TRBV28 and TRBJ1-1): DVKVTQSSRYLVKRTGEKVFLECVQDMDHENMFWYRQDPGLGLRLIYFSYDVKMKEKGDIPEGYSVSREKKERFSLILESASTNQTSMYLCASRTGLEAFFGQGTRLTVV.

This chain connects TRBV27 to TRBJ1-4; a possible D gene is TRBD1 (6 bases). V gave up 4 bases and J gave up 10 bases, with 16 bases separating them. Germline CDR1 and CDR2: MNHEY and SMNVEV (reference sequence). The CDR3 has 14 residues. The CDR3 sequence: CASSSPTKGGKLFF. The CDR3 DNA reads TGTGCCAGCAGTTCACCCACCAAAGGGGGAAAACTGTTTTTT.

This chain uses TRBV29-1 with TRBJ2-7, with 8 bases lining up with TRBD2. Germline CDR1 reads SQVTM; CDR2 reads ANQGSEA. The CDR3 totals 14 residues. J gave up 1 base and V 3 bases, and 5 bases lay outside the gene matches. The CDR3 loop is CSVDRSGSSYEQYF. As DNA, the CDR3 is TGCAGCGTTGATCGCAGCGGGAGTTCCTACGAGCAGTACTTC.

The V gene is TRBV4-3, the J gene TRBJ1-5, with 8 positions matching TRBD1. This CDR3 has 16 amino acids. J gave up 4 bases and V 0 bases, and 5 bases lay outside the gene matches. The V gene's germline CDR1 is LGHNA and CDR2 YSLEER. The CDR3 is CASSQERGQVNQPQHF. CDR3 sequence (DNA): TGCGCCAGCAGCCAAGAGAGGGGACAGGTTAATCAGCCCCAGCATTTT.

This chain joins TRBV15 and TRBJ2-1; D is uncertain. This CDR3 is built from 12 residues. Trimming cost V 5 bases and J 5 bases, with 7 bases left between them. The germline gives CDR1 LNHNV, CDR2 YYDKDF (reference sequence). The CDR3 DNA sequence: TGTGCCACCAGCCCCCCGGACAATGAGCAGTTCTTC. As protein: CATSPPDNEQFF. Full variable domain (remainder filled in from reference TRBV15 and TRBJ2-1): DAMVIQNPRYQVTQFGKPVTLSCSQTLNHNVMYWYQQKSSQAPKLLFHYYDKDFNNEADTPDNFQSRRPNTSFCFLDIRSPGLGDTAMYLCATSPPDNEQFFGPGTRLTVL.

This rearrangement joins TRBV7-9 to TRBJ2-4; D might be TRBD1 (6 bases). There are 15 residues in the CDR3. Deletions cut 5 bases from V and 11 bases from J, with 22 bases between. Per the germline V gene, CDR1 is SEHNR and CDR2 is FQNEAQ (reference sequence). CDR3 region: CASSPGVGPTPFQYF. The CDR3 coding sequence is TGTGCCAGCAGCCCAGGGGTAGGGCCAACACCCTTTCAGTACTTC.

This chain joins TRBV4-3 and TRBJ2-1; 9 bases map to TRBD1. Germline trimming cut 1 base from V and 4 bases from J; bases unmatched to any gene: 2. This CDR3 region has 15 residues. Germline-derived CDR1 and CDR2 are LGHNA and YSLEER. CDR3 coding DNA: TGCGCCAGCAGCCAAGGGACAGGGGAGTACAATGAGCAGTTCTTC. Protein: CASSQGTGEYNEQFF.

A few counts support this clone. This chain links TRBV5-1 with TRBJ1-1, with TRBD1 matching 8 bases. CDR3 length: 14 residues. Trimming took 4 bases from V and 4 from J; bases not matched to a gene: 6. Per the germline V gene, CDR1 is SGHRS and CDR2 is YFSETQ. The chain's CDR3 is CASSNPGGLTEAFF. As DNA, the CDR3 is TGCGCCAGCAGCAACCCAGGGGGCCTCACTGAAGCTTTCTTT.

This chain links TRBV4-2 with TRBJ2-7; 9 bases fit TRBD2. The length of the CDR3 is 18 residues. J gave up 6 bases and V 1 base, and 16 bases lay outside the gene matches. The V gene's germline CDR1 is LGHNA and CDR2 YNFKEQ. Here the CDR3 reads CASSQGPLGAGGVFEQYF. DNA for the CDR3: TGTGCCAGCAGCCAAGGGCCTCTGGGGGCGGGAGGGGTTTTCGAGCAGTACTTC.

The CDR3 DNA sequence: TGTGCCAGCAGCAGTCAGGACAGGGTAAGCGGCAATCAGCCCCAGCATTTT. Its translation is CASSSQDRVSGNQPQHF. The chain recombines TRBV11-2 with TRBJ1-5, with TRBD1 matching over 8 bases. The length of the CDR3 is 17 residues. The germline V gene encodes CDR1 SGHAT and CDR2 FQNNGV. V lost 5 bases, J lost 2 bases, and 11 bases stayed unmatched.

This clone was found a few times. The chain combines TRBV5-1 with TRBJ1-1; D gene ambiguous. V dropped 1 base and J dropped 0 bases, with 7 bases sitting between them. Germline assignment: CDR1 SGHRS and CDR2 YFSETQ. CDR3 size: 14 residues. The DNA of the CDR3 is TGCGCCAGCAGCTTGACAGTCATGAACACTGAAGCTTTCTTT. Encoded protein: CASSLTVMNTEAFF. Supplemented by reference TRBV5-1 and TRBJ1-1, the full variable domain reads KAGVTQTPRYLIKTRGQQVTLSCSPISGHRSVSWYQQTPGQGLQFLFEYFSETQRNKGNFPGRFSGRQFSNSRSEMNVSTLELGDSALYLCASSLTVMNTEAFFGQGTRLTVV.

This chain links TRBV14 with TRBJ1-1; 11 bases align to TRBD1. Unmatched junction bases numbered 14, after V lost 3 bases and J lost 5 bases. Per the germline V gene, CDR1 is SGHDN and CDR2 is FVKESK. The CDR3 consists of 18 residues. CDR3 coding DNA: TGTGCCAGCAGCCAGCCCCGGGACAGGGGGATAGGACGGACTGAAGCTTTCTTT. Residues: CASSQPRDRGIGRTEAFF.

This clone was picked up one time. The V call is TRBV4-1, the J call TRBJ2-1; 10 bases agree with TRBD2. Per the germline V gene, CDR1 is MGHRA and CDR2 is YSYEKL. V was clipped by 5 bases and J by 2 bases; unmatched bases: 3. The CDR3 has 15 amino acids. CDR3 loop: CASSSLAGAYNEQFF. In DNA form, the CDR3 reads TGCGCCAGCAGCAGCCTAGCGGGGGCCTACAATGAGCAGTTCTTC.

The sample holds a few counts of this clone. The V gene is TRBV4-2, the J gene TRBJ2-7, with 11 bases aligning to TRBD2. The ends lost 0 bases at V and 9 bases at J; junction bases unmatched: 10. CDR3 length: 16 residues. Per the germline V gene, CDR1 is LGHNA and CDR2 is YNFKEQ. The DNA of the CDR3 is TGTGCCAGCAGCCAAGATAACCTAGCGGGGGGAATGGGGCAGTACTTC. It translates to CASSQDNLAGGMGQYF.

V gene TRBV5-6 combines with J gene TRBJ1-5; D might be TRBD1 (5 bases). Germline V gene sequence: CDR1 SGHDT, CDR2 YYEEEE. The CDR3 runs 16 residues. The V and J ends lost 2 bases and 7 bases respectively, with 19 bases between them. CDR3 region: CASSLRGRENRQPQHF. In DNA form, the CDR3 reads TGTGCCAGCAGCTTACGGGGGAGGGAAAATAGACAGCCCCAGCATTTT.

The chain links TRBV18 to TRBJ1-5; a weak D match, TRBD1 (5 bases). Trimming cost V 2 bases and J 3 bases, with 5 bases left between them. The CDR3 contains 13 residues. CDR1 and CDR2 from the germline V gene are KGHSH and LQKENI. CDR3 loop: CASSPGANQPQHF. The CDR3 nucleotides read TGTGCCAGCTCACCAGGGGCCAATCAGCCCCAGCATTTT. The whole variable domain, remainder taken from reference TRBV18 and TRBJ1-5, is NAGVMQNPRHLVRRRGQEARLRCSPMKGHSHVYWYRQLPEEGLKFMVYLQKENIIDESGMPKERFSAEFPKEGPSILRIQQVVRGDSAAYFCASSPGANQPQHFGDGTRLSIL.

Only a few counts were recorded for this clone. The rearrangement joins TRBV10-3 to TRBJ1-1; D call uncertain. V was trimmed by 5 bases and J by 1 base, leaving 11 bases between them. The CDR3 covers 14 residues. Per germline, CDR1 ENHRY and CDR2 SYGVKD. The CDR3 nucleotides read TGTGCCATCAGTTACCGGGAGACGAACACTGAAGCTTTCTTT. It codes for CAISYRETNTEAFF.

This CDR3 is CASSLGGELHQPQHF. The CDR3 region has the DNA TGTGCCAGCAGTTTGGGGGGGGAATTGCATCAGCCCCAGCATTTT. The genes are TRBV28 and TRBJ1-5; perhaps TRBD1 as D (5 bases). The CDR3 is made up of 15 amino acids. V was clipped by 3 bases and J by 5 bases, with 14 bases between them. The germline CDR1 and CDR2 sequences are MDHEN and SYDVKM.

About this clone itself: One end of the junction does not line up with germline, which may come from a read error. This chain uses TRBV7-7 with TRBJ2-7; 7 bases agree with TRBD2. The CDR3 runs to 17 residues. CDR1 and CDR2 (germline): SSHAT, FNYEAQ (reference sequence). The chain's CDR3 is CASSLKFPSGNSYEQYF. The CDR3 DNA reads as TGTGCTAGCAGCTTAAAGTTCCCTAGCGGAAACTCCTACGAGCAGTACTTC.

V and J are TRBV7-9 and TRBJ2-7; D is unclear. Trimming cost V 5 bases and J 6 bases, with 14 bases left between them. CDR1 is SEHNR and CDR2 is FQNEAQ in the germline V gene (reference sequence). The CDR3 length is 13 residues. The CDR3 loop reads CASSKLSAFEQYF. CDR3 in DNA: TGTGCCAGCAGCAAACTATCGGCGTTCGAGCAGTACTTC.

The rearrangement joins TRBV29-1 to TRBJ2-2; TRBD1 matches 10 bases. Trimming removed 7 bases from V and 6 bases from J; junction bases left unmatched: 11. The CDR3 is made up of 15 amino acids. Germline V CDR1 and CDR2: SQVTM, ANQGSEA. The CDR3 sequence is CSGSLPGQGSGELFF. The CDR3 DNA reads as TGCAGCGGCAGCCTCCCGGGACAGGGGTCCGGGGAGCTGTTTTTT.